The 14 T cell receptor beta chains presented below share a single source sample, sequenced in a study of Graves' ophthalmopathy and Graves' hyperthyroidism. RNA transcripts were the template, and TCR beta CDR3 regions were amplified from them. HTBI primers were used in a first-round RT-PCR, which preceded a second-round multiplex PCR. From the multiplex PCR reads, TCRdb called clonotypes with MiXCR, one entry per CDR3 protein. The table records 1 million to 1.3 million distinct CDR3 sequences, less than 45% of them present only once. Sample: peripheral blood or thyroid tissue (not recorded which). These receptors were taken from an adult man with Graves' hyperthyroidism.

A few counts support this clonotype. The rearrangement joins TRBV7-2 to TRBJ1-3, with 7 bases fitting TRBD1. In germline, CDR1 is SGHTA, CDR2 FQGNSA. Losses at the gene ends were 2 bases for V and 7 bases for J; bases not matched to a gene: 8. The CDR3 is 15 residues long. The CDR3 nucleotides read TGTGCCAGCAGCTTACGGGTAGGGGGCGTCAACACCATATATTTT. Its translation is CASSLRVGGVNTIYF.

In this sample, this clonotype turned up a few times. This clone may be a read error of a much larger clone one base away. This chain uses TRBV14 with TRBJ2-5; 12 bases match TRBD2. CDR3 size: 16 residues. Trimming took 1 base from V and 1 from J; bases not matched to a gene: 1. The V gene's germline CDR1 is SGHDN and CDR2 FVKESK. CDR3 sequence: CASSQGTSGVQETQYF. CDR3 bases: TGTGCCAGCAGCCAAGGGACTAGCGGGGTCCAAGAGACCCAGTACTTC.

Ten or more counts support this clonotype. The rearrangement links TRBV19 to TRBJ2-7; 7 bases align to TRBD1. The length of the CDR3 is 15 residues. CDR1 is LNHDA and CDR2 is SQIVND in the germline V gene (reference sequence). Losses at the gene ends were 5 bases for V and 3 bases for J; bases not matched to a gene: 10. The CDR3 is CASSLWGQPFYEQYF. The DNA for the CDR3 is TGTGCCAGTAGTTTGTGGGGACAGCCCTTCTACGAGCAGTACTTC.

In this sample, this clonotype turned up many times. The rearrangement links TRBV7-8 to TRBJ1-2, with 7 bases identical to TRBD1. The CDR3 has 18 residues. From germline, CDR1 is SGHVS and CDR2 FQNEAQ. The V segment lost 3 bases and the J segment 4 bases; nucleotides outside the gene matches: 17. CDR3 residues: CASSFTHMGPQGTYGYTF. CDR3 in DNA: TGTGCCAGCAGCTTTACCCACATGGGCCCACAGGGGACCTATGGCTACACCTTC.

As to this clonotype: Mismatch with germline at one junction end may stem from a read error. The chain uses TRBV7-9 and TRBJ1-2; 11 nucleotides agree with TRBD1. The CDR3 has 22 residues. Germline V lookup: CDR1 SEHNR, CDR2 FQNEAQ (reference sequence). CDR3 DNA: TGTGCCAGCAGCCTCATTGGACAGGGGGCGGCCTCCGTGGGCCCGAATTACTATGGCTATACCTTC. Amino acids: CASSLIGQGAASVGPNYYGYTF.

The genes are TRBV25-1 and TRBJ1-5; maybe TRBD1 (5 bases). The CDR3 consists of 17 residues. The germline CDR1 and CDR2 sequences are MGHDK and SYGVNS. Between the trimmed V and J ends, which lost 1 base and 4 bases, there was a span of 17 bases. CDR3 sequence (DNA): TGTGCCAGCAGTGAATTTTCTGGAGGGGCGCTGAATCAGCCCCAGCATTTT. Encoded protein: CASSEFSGGALNQPQHF. Using reference TRBV25-1 and TRBJ1-5 for the parts outside the CDR3, the full variable domain is EADIYQTPRYLVIGTGKKITLECSQTMGHDKMYWYQQDPGMELHLIHYSYGVNSTEKGDLSSESTVSRIRTEHFPLTLESARPSHTSQYLCASSEFSGGALNQPQHFGDGTRLSIL.

A remark on this clonotype: At one end the junction does not follow the germline gene, possibly because of a read error. The V gene is TRBV20-1, the J gene TRBJ1-1, with D possibly matching TRBD1 (6 bases). Germline values: CDR1 DFQATT, CDR2 SNEGSKA (reference sequence). The CDR3 is made up of 14 amino acids. CDR3 DNA: TGCAGTGCGAGCCAAAACAGGGCGGGCACTGAAGTTTTCTTT. Translated, it gives CSASQNRAGTEVFF.

The rearrangement joins TRBV5-1 to TRBJ2-6, with TRBD1 identical over 8 bases. Germline V lookup: CDR1 SGHRS, CDR2 YFSETQ. Trimming at V came to 4 bases and at J to 0 bases, leaving 18 bases not matched to a gene. The CDR3 runs 21 residues. The CDR3 sequence: CASSPKTVHGTGYSGANVLTF. Written as DNA, the CDR3 is TGCGCCAGCAGCCCGAAAACGGTTCACGGGACAGGCTACTCTGGGGCCAACGTCCTGACTTTC.

The chain couples TRBV20-1 to TRBJ1-6, with D possibly matching TRBD1 (5 bases). V gave up 7 bases and J gave up 0 bases, with 16 bases separating them. The CDR3 loop spans 16 amino acids. CDR1 is DFQATT and CDR2 is SNEGSKA in the germline V gene (reference sequence). The chain's CDR3 is CSVLRDGSSYNSPLHF. In DNA, the CDR3 is TGCAGTGTCTTGAGGGACGGGAGCTCCTATAATTCACCCCTCCACTTT.

The rearrangement uses TRBV19 and TRBJ1-1, with D perhaps matching TRBD1 (5 bases). The germline CDR1 and CDR2 sequences are LNHDA and SQIVND (reference sequence). The CDR3 consists of 14 residues. The V end was cut by 3 bases, the J end by 4 bases, with 12 bases between. In DNA form, the CDR3 reads TGTGCCAGTAGTATCGCGGGAGGGGTCACTGAAGCTTTCTTT. It translates to CASSIAGGVTEAFF. Full variable domain (missing parts from reference TRBV19 and TRBJ1-1): DGGITQSPKYLFRKEGQNVTLSCEQNLNHDAMYWYRQDPGQGLRLIYYSQIVNDFQKGDIAEGYSVSREKKESFPLTVTSAQKNPTAFYLCASSIAGGVTEAFFGQGTRLTVV.

This clonotype was counted many times. The chain employs TRBV29-1 and TRBJ1-1; unclear D gene. The CDR3 covers 14 residues. CDR1 SQVTM and CDR2 ANQGSEA come from the germline V gene. V gave up 8 bases and J gave up 1 base, with 17 bases separating them. In DNA form, the CDR3 reads TGCAGCTCCAAAACGGCGGTCGGGAACACTGAAGCTTTCTTT. It specifies CSSKTAVGNTEAFF.

This clonotype was detected many times. The rearrangement joins TRBV12-3 or TRBV12-4 to TRBJ1-1; D uncertain. The V gene lost 4 bases and the J gene lost 2 bases, with 14 bases spanning the gap. The CDR3 consists of 15 residues. CDR3 loop: CASSYNRKSNTEAFF. The CDR3, as DNA: TGTGCCAGCAGTTATAACAGAAAGAGCAACACTGAAGCTTTCTTT.

This clonotype was seen repeatedly, ten times or more. V is TRBV7-6 and J is TRBJ2-7, with D uncertain. Looked up from germline, CDR1 is SGHVS and CDR2 is FNYEAQ. CDR3 length: 15 amino acids. V lost 1 base, J lost 4 bases, and 14 bases lay in between. The CDR3 DNA reads as TGTGCCAGCAGCTTAGAGGCAACAGACCTTTACGAGCAGTACTTC. Translated: CASSLEATDLYEQYF. Full variable domain (rest looked up from reference TRBV7-6 and TRBJ2-7): GAGVSQSPRYKVTKRGQDVALRCDPISGHVSLYWYRQALGQGPEFLTYFNYEAQQDKSGLPNDRFSAERPEGSISTLTIQRTEQRDSAMYRCASSLEATDLYEQYFGPGTRLTVT.

This chain uses TRBV7-9 with TRBJ2-7; D is ambiguous. Trimming pared 6 bases from V and 4 bases from J, leaving 13 bases between. The CDR3 sequence is 13 residues long. Per the germline V gene, CDR1 is SEHNR and CDR2 is FQNEAQ (reference sequence). For the CDR3, the DNA is TGTGCCAGCAGGTCTACCGGGCGTTACGAGCAGTACTTC. Translation gives CASRSTGRYEQYF.